Shown below are 13 T cell receptor beta chains from a single sample sequenced in a study of PD-1 blockade in classical Hodgkin lymphoma. Sequenced by immunoSEQ multiplex PCR; TCRdb stores in-frame clones only, minus some. The table lists about 7,800 clones, 86% of them singletons. Every single patient, without exception, relapsed after autologous stem cell transplantation, and brentuximab vedotin exposure varied. Magnetic depletion of non-target cells from thawed PBMCs yielded purified CD8+ T cells. Sequenced material: CD8+ T cells from blood, taken at baseline. Receptor source: a human donor with classical Hodgkin lymphoma.

V and J are TRBV28 and TRBJ1-2; 7 nucleotides align to TRBD1. The ends lost 6 bases at V and 3 bases at J; junction bases unmatched: 4. The V gene's germline CDR1 is MDHEN and CDR2 SYDVKM. The CDR3 extends over 13 amino acids. The CDR3 DNA is TGTGCCAGCAGCTACAGGGGATACTATGGCTACACCTTC. Protein: CASSYRGYYGYTF.

The chain links TRBV7-9 to TRBJ2-7, with 7 bases identical to TRBD1. Germline CDR1 reads SEHNR; CDR2 reads FQNEAQ (reference sequence). The V segment lost 5 bases and the J segment 0 bases; nucleotides outside the gene matches: 7. The CDR3 is 15 residues long. This CDR3 is CASSPGQYYSYEQYF. The CDR3, as DNA: TGTGCCAGCAGCCCGGGACAGTACTACTCCTACGAGCAGTACTTC.

This clone was counted between two and nine times. The chain carries TRBV15 and TRBJ2-2, with unresolved D. Germline V gene lookup returns CDR1 LNHNV and CDR2 YYDKDF (reference sequence). Trimming pared 0 bases from V and 4 bases from J, leaving 9 bases between. CDR3 length: 15 amino acids. The CDR3 sequence: CATSRDPESTGELFF. In nucleotides, the CDR3 is TGTGCCACCAGCAGAGATCCTGAGTCCACCGGGGAGCTGTTTTTT.

This clone has only a few counts. This sequence joins TRBV5-1 and TRBJ1-5, with D maybe TRBD1 (6 bases). The V and J ends lost 4 bases and 6 bases respectively, with 8 bases between them. Germline CDR1 is SGHRS and CDR2 is YFSETQ. This CDR3 spans 12 amino acids. CDR3: CASSRQVQPQHF. In DNA, the CDR3 is TGCGCCAGCAGCAGACAGGTTCAGCCCCAGCATTTT.

The V and J genes are TRBV19 and TRBJ1-1; tentative D call: TRBD1 (6 bases). CDR3 size: 14 residues. Per the germline V gene, CDR1 is LNHDA and CDR2 is SQIVND (reference sequence). Trimming removed 5 bases from V and 8 bases from J, with 18 bases in between. In DNA form, the CDR3 reads TGTGCCAGTAGTCAAACCGTCCAAGGGACAGAAGCTTTCTTT. It translates to CASSQTVQGTEAFF.

The chain couples TRBV12-2 to TRBJ2-5; the D call TRBD2 from the table was never checked on the DNA. TRBV12-2 is annotated as a pseudogene. This CDR3 has 14 amino acids. The CDR3 sequence: CASSPQREGETQYF. For the CDR3, the DNA is TGTGCCAGCAGCCCTCAGCGGGAGGGTGAGACCCAGTACTTC.

V is TRBV29-1 and J is TRBJ2-1; no firm D call. CDR1 SQVTM and CDR2 ANQGSEA come from the germline V gene. This CDR3 is built from 12 residues. The V end lost 5 bases, the J end lost 7 bases, and 12 bases lay between the germline ends. CDR3 nucleotide sequence: TGCAGCGTTTGGGTCTATTCGAATGAGCAGTTCTTC. Its protein is CSVWVYSNEQFF.

The chain recombines TRBV5-6 with TRBJ2-5, with a tentative D call TRBD1 (5 bases). The CDR3 loop spans 13 amino acids. CDR1 and CDR2 from the germline V gene are SGHDT and YYEEEE. V lost 0 bases and J 5 bases, leaving 8 bases between the germline ends. The CDR3 region has the DNA TGTGCCAGCAGCTTGGTCCAGGGCGAGACCCAGTACTTC. Protein: CASSLVQGETQYF.

This rearrangement joins TRBV30 to TRBJ2-3; a weak D match, TRBD2 (6 bases). The CDR3 spans 15 residues. The germline V gene has CDR1 GTSNPN and CDR2 SVGIG (reference sequence). The ends were cut back, 1 base at V and 0 bases at J, with 11 bases in the middle. CDR3 bases: TGTGCCTGGAGTGGCTCTAGCGTCAGCACAGATACGCAGTATTTT. Translation: CAWSGSSVSTDTQYF.

V gene TRBV13 combines with J gene TRBJ1-1; tentative D call: TRBD1 (5 bases). Germline loops: CDR1 PRHDT, CDR2 FYEKMQ (reference sequence). CDR3 size: 12 residues. V gave up 5 bases and J gave up 6 bases, with 10 bases separating them. The CDR3 sequence is CASSPGHPEAFF. The CDR3 DNA reads TGTGCCAGCAGCCCAGGACACCCTGAAGCTTTCTTT. The full variable domain, completed using reference TRBV13 and TRBJ1-1, is AAGVIQSPRHLIKEKRETATLKCYPIPRHDTVYWYQQGPGQDPQFLISFYEKMQSDKGSIPDRFSAQQFSDYHSELNMSSLELGDSALYFCASSPGHPEAFFGQGTRLTVV.

The J gene is TRBJ2-7, the V gene TRBV4-1; no reliable D call. With 2 bases removed from V and 0 bases from J, the gap between germline ends came to 5 bases. Germline values: CDR1 MGHRA, CDR2 YSYEKL. This CDR3 region has 13 residues. CDR3 protein: CASSQSLSYEQYF. CDR3 nucleotide sequence: TGCGCCAGCAGCCAATCCCTCTCCTACGAGCAGTACTTC.

This clone was found a few times. This rearrangement joins TRBV19 to TRBJ1-5; D perhaps matches TRBD1 (6 bases). The germline V gene has CDR1 LNHDA and CDR2 SQIVND (reference sequence). This CDR3 contains 14 residues. V gave up 7 bases and J gave up 1 base, with 11 bases separating them. CDR3 DNA sequence: TGTGCCAGTAATTGGGGGGGCAGCAATCAGCCCCAGCATTTT. This codes for CASNWGGSNQPQHF.

This chain uses TRBV10-1 with TRBJ2-1; 7 bases fit TRBD1. The germline gives CDR1 WNHNN, CDR2 SYGVQD (reference sequence). This CDR3 has 14 residues. J lost 8 bases, V lost 3 bases, and 7 bases had no gene match. The CDR3 protein is CASSEGGEVDEQFF. DNA of the CDR3: TGCGCCAGCAGTGAAGGGGGCGAGGTGGATGAGCAGTTCTTC.